The 25 T cell receptor beta chains in this list originate from one sample, sequenced in a study of cytotoxic CD8 clonotypes in ibrutinib-treated CLL. Profiling relied on immunoSEQ multiplex PCR, and the TCRdb table lists in-frame clones only, not all of them. This sample carries roughly 150,000 clones, more than 70% of them seen once, and the ten largest clones take about 2.9%. The sequenced sample was PBMCs, obtained at disease progression, from a patient treated with ibrutinib. Source of these receptors: a human donor with chronic lymphocytic leukemia.

This chain connects TRBV5-1 to TRBJ2-3; no definite D call. The CDR3 has 15 residues. The V and J ends lost 4 bases and 4 bases respectively, with 16 bases between them. Germline V gives CDR1 SGHRS, CDR2 YFSETQ. CDR3 sequence (DNA): TGCGCCAGCAGCAGTTTAGGGCGCGTCCCAGATACGCAGTATTTT. It yields the protein CASSSLGRVPDTQYF. The entire variable domain, with the rest obtained from reference TRBV5-1 and TRBJ2-3, is as follows: KAGVTQTPRYLIKTRGQQVTLSCSPISGHRSVSWYQQTPGQGLQFLFEYFSETQRNKGNFPGRFSGRQFSNSRSEMNVSTLELGDSALYLCASSSLGRVPDTQYFGPGTRLTVL.

This clone was picked up a small number of times. V and J are TRBV11-3 and TRBJ1-5, with D unresolved. V was shortened by 2 bases and J by 7 bases, with 9 bases between the two germline ends. The length of the CDR3 is 13 residues. Germline V gene sequence: CDR1 SGHNT, CDR2 YENEEA. CDR3 protein: CASSLNSGQPQHF. CDR3 DNA sequence: TGTGCCAGCAGCTTAAACTCCGGGCAGCCCCAGCATTTT.

The chain employs TRBV25-1 and TRBJ1-2; D is unclear. There are 15 residues in the CDR3. V was shortened by 1 base and J by 6 bases, with 15 bases between the two germline ends. The germline V gene has CDR1 MGHDK and CDR2 SYGVNS. The CDR3 loop reads CASSESAGFDHGYTF. CDR3 nucleotide sequence: TGTGCCAGCAGTGAATCCGCAGGTTTTGACCATGGCTACACCTTC.

J is TRBJ1-1 and V is TRBV5-1, with D possibly being TRBD1 (5 bases). Trimming took 4 bases from V and 0 from J, leaving 10 bases between them. The CDR3 has 14 residues. Per the germline V gene, CDR1 is SGHRS and CDR2 is YFSETQ. The CDR3 sequence: CASSRRQMNTEAFF. CDR3 DNA: TGCGCCAGCAGCCGAAGACAGATGAACACTGAAGCTTTCTTT.

V gene TRBV2 combines with J gene TRBJ2-1; 12 nucleotides match TRBD2. Germline lookup yields CDR1 SNHLY and CDR2 FYNNEI. The CDR3 covers 13 residues. Trimming at V came to 6 bases and at J to 8 bases, leaving 2 bases not matched to a gene. CDR3 nucleotide sequence: TGTGCCAGCAGGGCTAGCGGGAGGGATGAGCAGTTCTTC. Amino acids: CASRASGRDEQFF.

The J gene is TRBJ2-1, the V gene TRBV25-1; D call uncertain. V lost 0 bases to trimming and J lost 4 bases, with 7 bases between them. The CDR3 runs to 14 residues. Germline V lookup: CDR1 MGHDK, CDR2 SYGVNS. The CDR3 sequence: CASSEYYGYNEQFF. The CDR3 DNA is TGTGCCAGCAGTGAATATTACGGATACAATGAGCAGTTCTTC.

The rearrangement joins TRBV7-8 to TRBJ1-2, with D hard to call. Germline lookup yields CDR1 SGHVS and CDR2 FQNEAQ. Trimming removed 4 bases at V and 7 bases at J, with 16 bases between. There are 14 residues in the CDR3. CDR3 amino acids: CASSSPDGFSGYTF. DNA for the CDR3: TGTGCCAGCAGCTCCCCGGACGGGTTCAGTGGCTACACCTTC.

The rearrangement links TRBV2 to TRBJ2-5; 14 nucleotides match TRBD2. Trimming removed 7 bases from V and 5 bases from J; junction bases left unmatched: 6. The CDR3 covers 15 residues. Looked up from germline, CDR1 is SNHLY and CDR2 is FYNNEI. The CDR3, as DNA: TGTGCCAGCATGGGGACTAGCGGGAGTGGGGAGACCCAGTACTTC. The encoded protein is CASMGTSGSGETQYF. Variable domain in full (rest from reference TRBV2 and TRBJ2-5): EPEVTQTPSHQVTQMGQEVILRCVPISNHLYFYWYRQILGQKVEFLVSFYNNEISEKSEIFDDQFSVERPDGSNFTLKIRSTKLEDSAMYFCASMGTSGSGETQYFGPGTRLLVL.

The chain couples TRBV7-8 to TRBJ1-5, with 7 bases lining up with TRBD1. The CDR3 runs 14 residues. J gave up 5 bases and V 4 bases, and 5 bases lay outside the gene matches. CDR1 and CDR2 from the germline V gene are SGHVS and FQNEAQ. The DNA of the CDR3 is TGTGCCAGCAGCTGGGACAGCAATTATCAGCCCCAGCATTTT. Translated: CASSWDSNYQPQHF.

This rearrangement joins TRBV18 to TRBJ2-3, with D uncertain. Trimming cost V 1 base and J 3 bases, with 11 bases left between them. The germline V gene has CDR1 KGHSH and CDR2 LQKENI. CDR3 size: 15 residues. The CDR3: CASSPQGIGTDTQYF. CDR3 sequence (DNA): TGTGCCAGCTCACCACAAGGGATCGGAACAGATACGCAGTATTTT.

V gene TRBV20-1 combines with J gene TRBJ2-7, with 7 bases identical to TRBD1. V was clipped by 8 bases and J by 1 base; unmatched bases: 2. In germline, CDR1 is DFQATT, CDR2 SNEGSKA (reference sequence). CDR3 length: 11 amino acids. The CDR3 is CSLQGSYEQYF. CDR3 nucleotides: TGCAGTTTACAGGGGTCCTACGAGCAGTACTTC.

The genes are TRBV28 and TRBJ1-4; TRBD1 aligns across 11 bases. The CDR3 runs 15 residues. Losses at the gene ends were 4 bases for V and 10 bases for J; bases not matched to a gene: 8. Germline assignment: CDR1 MDHEN and CDR2 SYDVKM. The CDR3 reads CASSSSTGTGGKLFF. CDR3 nucleotides: TGTGCCAGCAGTTCTTCAACCGGGACAGGGGGAAAACTGTTTTTT.

The CDR3 region is CAISPNPGGVSYNEQFF. For the CDR3, the DNA is TGTGCCATCAGCCCGAATCCTGGCGGGGTCTCCTACAATGAGCAGTTCTTC. The rearrangement links TRBV10-3 to TRBJ2-1; D is perhaps TRBD2 (6 bases). CDR1 ENHRY and CDR2 SYGVKD come from the germline V gene. CDR3 length: 17 residues. V was pared by 6 bases and J by 0 bases, with 18 bases between.

The rearrangement links TRBV18 to TRBJ1-4; D perhaps matches TRBD1 (5 bases). The CDR3 consists of 15 residues. Trimming removed 1 base from V and 2 bases from J, with 8 bases in between. The germline V gene encodes CDR1 KGHSH and CDR2 LQKENI. In DNA, the CDR3 is TGTGCCAGCTCACCACGGGAGGGGACTAATGAAAAACTGTTTTTT. Its protein is CASSPREGTNEKLFF.

V gene TRBV27 combines with J gene TRBJ2-7; TRBD2 might be the D (6 bases). With 8 bases removed from V and 0 bases from J, the gap between germline ends came to 17 bases. Germline-derived CDR1 and CDR2 are MNHEY and SMNVEV (reference sequence). This CDR3 region has 15 residues. Here the CDR3 reads CASGGADSHSYEQYF. In DNA form, the CDR3 reads TGTGCCAGCGGAGGGGCAGACAGCCACTCCTACGAGCAGTACTTC.

The chain carries TRBV27 and TRBJ2-7; D may be TRBD2 (5 bases). Trimming removed 5 bases at V and 0 bases at J, with 17 bases between. From germline, CDR1 is MNHEY and CDR2 SMNVEV (reference sequence). The CDR3 spans 16 residues. In nucleotides, the CDR3 is TGTGCCAGCAGTCCTCAGACGGTAGCGATCTCCTACGAGCAGTACTTC. Its translation: CASSPQTVAISYEQYF.

The rearrangement joins TRBV6-5 to TRBJ1-1; TRBD1 is a possible D gene (5 bases). The V gene's germline CDR1 is MNHEY and CDR2 SVGAGI. This CDR3 spans 15 amino acids. V lost 2 bases to trimming and J lost 1 base, with 11 bases between them. The CDR3 region has the DNA TGTGCCAGCAGTTACGGGGACTGGCCGAACACTGAAGCTTTCTTT. The encoded protein is CASSYGDWPNTEAFF.

This clone showed up just a few times. This chain links TRBV6-6 with TRBJ1-5; TRBD1 agrees at 7 bases. Germline CDR1 MNHNY, CDR2 SVGAGI (reference sequence). The V and J ends lost 7 bases and 5 bases, in that order; junction bases with no gene match: 8. The length of the CDR3 is 14 residues. The CDR3 is CASTIVGTDQPQHF. DNA for the CDR3: TGTGCCAGCACCATAGTGGGGACAGATCAGCCCCAGCATTTT.

J is TRBJ2-3 and V is TRBV6-1; TRBD2 agrees at 8 bases. The CDR3 length is 17 residues. Germline V gene lookup returns CDR1 MNHNS and CDR2 SASEGT. V shed 4 bases, J shed 6 bases, and the junction held 15 bases outside the gene matches. Here the CDR3 DNA reads TGTGCCAGCAGTGCCGCTCGTAGCGGGACTCTTCTGGATACGCAGTATTTT. Protein product: CASSAARSGTLLDTQYF.

The genes are TRBV29-1 and TRBJ2-1; TRBD2 might be the D (5 bases). This CDR3 region has 16 residues. V shed 2 bases and J shed 2 bases, with 16 bases lying between them. Germline CDR1 reads SQVTM; CDR2 reads ANQGSEA. CDR3 sequence (DNA): TGCAGCGTTGAACGGGAAGTATCACGCACCTACAATGAGCAGTTCTTC. This translates into CSVEREVSRTYNEQFF.

The V and J genes are TRBV28 and TRBJ2-7; 8 bases match TRBD2. Germline V gene lookup returns CDR1 MDHEN and CDR2 SYDVKM. J lost 2 bases, V lost 6 bases, and 6 bases had no gene match. The CDR3 is 14 residues long. In nucleotides, the CDR3 is TGTGCCAGCAGCCGCACTAGCGGAGCCTACGAGCAGTACTTC. It specifies CASSRTSGAYEQYF.

V is TRBV27 and J is TRBJ2-1; 10 bases fit TRBD2. The CDR3 totals 14 residues. With 7 bases clipped from V and 5 bases from J, the junction kept 5 bases outside the gene matches. Looked up from germline, CDR1 is MNHEY and CDR2 is SMNVEV (reference sequence). The CDR3 coding sequence is TGTGCCAGCAATCCGCTAGCGGGAGACAATGAGCAGTTCTTC. This codes for CASNPLAGDNEQFF.

The chain has TRBV19 and TRBJ2-7, with 14 positions matching TRBD2. The germline gives CDR1 LNHDA, CDR2 SQIVND (reference sequence). The V segment lost 3 bases and the J segment 7 bases; nucleotides outside the gene matches: 5. The length of the CDR3 is 15 residues. For the CDR3, the DNA is TGTGCCAGTAGTATGGGACTAGCGGGAGTATGGGAGCAGTACTTC. This codes for CASSMGLAGVWEQYF.

The V call is TRBV10-3, the J call TRBJ2-7; a possible D gene is TRBD2 (6 bases). The CDR3 is made up of 11 amino acids. With 11 bases removed from V and 5 bases from J, the gap between germline ends came to 13 bases. The germline V gene encodes CDR1 ENHRY and CDR2 SYGVKD. This chain's CDR3 is CASTSANEQYF. CDR3 DNA sequence: TGTGCCTCGACTAGTGCCAACGAGCAGTACTTC.

J is TRBJ2-1 and V is TRBV7-8; D unclear. This CDR3 comprises 12 residues. V was shortened by 3 bases and J by 9 bases, with 9 bases between the two germline ends. Germline CDR1 and CDR2: SGHVS and FQNEAQ. The CDR3 is CASSFSISEQFF. The CDR3 DNA reads as TGTGCCAGCAGCTTCTCTATAAGTGAGCAGTTCTTC.